The subject of this entry is one T cell receptor (beta chain). As yet, its antigen is unknown. This entry is derived from a study of OX40 agonist ivuxolimab in advanced cancers. Overall study results and limits: CD4+ and CD8+ blood T cells expanded clonally by week 6 at 0.1 to 3.0 mg/kg.

Per germline, CDR1 SNHLY and CDR2 FYNNEI. This CDR3 comprises 14 residues. V gave up 6 bases and J gave up 4 bases, with 15 bases separating them. The repertoire was sequenced with immunoSEQ multiplex PCR; TCRdb's copy has only in-frame clones and lacks some. The table records about 61,000 clones, 86% of them present only once. This TCR was sampled from an adult with an advanced solid tumor such as melanoma, head and neck, liver or kidney cancer. Sequencing used CD4+ or CD8+ T cells sorted from blood, obtained in a trial of the OX40 agonist ivuxolimab. The chain recombines TRBV2 with TRBJ1-2; D might be TRBD1 (5 bases). The CDR3 DNA sequence: TGTGCCAGCAGGCCTGGCGGGGCTGTCTATGGCTACACCTTC. Translating it yields CASRPGGAVYGYTF.